These T cell receptor beta chains were read from a single sample in a study of T cells after yellow fever vaccination. TCRdb reprocessed the 5' RACE reads with MiXCR, giving one entry per CDR3 protein. The table shows more than 450,000 distinct CDR3 sequences, with 20% to 25% occurring only once. The sequenced sample was PBMCs, obtained 21 days after the first yellow fever vaccination. The receptors were gathered from a young man who received the YFV17D yellow fever vaccine. CDR3s leave out the opening cysteine and the closing phenylalanine or tryptophan.

ASSPRRYLSTGELF TRBV18 14 TRBJ2-2
AISESGAGGSNEQF TRBV10-3 14 TRBJ2-1
ASSPQGFFSQPQH TRBV12-3/TRBV12-4 13 TRBJ1-5
ASNGYTEAF TRBV19 9 TRBJ1-1
ASSLRGAAQETQY TRBV7-2 13 TRBJ2-5
ASSSGEGQGSYEQY TRBV12-3/TRBV12-4 14 TRBJ2-7
ASSLSLAGGADTQY TRBV27 14 TRBJ2-3
AISESTGREAF TRBV10-3 11 TRBJ1-1
ASSYGTGASPLH TRBV6-5 12 TRBJ1-6
ASSPQSLSYEQY TRBV7-9 12 TRBJ2-7
ASSLSIGTANQPQH TRBV7-2 14 TRBJ1-5
ASRSGTVEF TRBV11-2 9 TRBJ2-1
SASDTPSGGRGNIQETQY TRBV20-1 18 TRBJ2-5
AISGQGANNEQF TRBV10-3 12 TRBJ2-1
ASRIGGTGMNTEAF TRBV7-9 14 TRBJ1-1
ASSSTTGQETQY TRBV3-1 12 TRBJ2-5
ASSQVASAEQF TRBV16 11 TRBJ2-1
SARPGQGLSEQY TRBV20-1 12 TRBJ2-7
ASSLGAGVYEQY TRBV7-9 12 TRBJ2-7
ASSLGDRGRDTQY TRBV7-2 13 TRBJ2-3
ASSPRDADGYT TRBV18 11 TRBJ1-2
ASSQSGLGHYNEQF TRBV4-1 14 TRBJ2-1
ASSPPGTPSSYNEQF TRBV18 15 TRBJ2-1
ASSLSQNIQY TRBV5-6 10 TRBJ2-4
ATTWGRGNSPLH TRBV24-1 12 TRBJ1-6
SAREGRDNSPLH TRBV20-1 12 TRBJ1-6
ASSVGGISYNEQF TRBV9 13 TRBJ2-1
ASSYSWARGQETQY TRBV6-5 14 TRBJ2-5
ASSYPRPGDPLH TRBV6-2/TRBV6-3 12 TRBJ1-6
ASSLSPEAGRSYNEQF TRBV11-2 16 TRBJ2-1
ASSQGSGYT TRBV12-3/TRBV12-4 9 TRBJ1-2
AITKGTVYSGANVLT TRBV10-3 15 TRBJ2-6
AIKSSIFGGHSL TRBV10-3 12 TRBJ2-1
ASATGVNTGELF TRBV11-2 12 TRBJ2-2
ASSPRKGGDTQY TRBV12-3/TRBV12-4 12 TRBJ2-3
ASSHDGYSTDTQY TRBV3-1 13 TRBJ2-3
AINRAGGFDEQF TRBV10-3 12 TRBJ2-1